A selection of T cell receptor beta chains follows, all from one sample in a study of PD-1 blockade in classical Hodgkin lymphoma. TCRdb keeps only in-frame clones here, not all; method: immunoSEQ multiplex PCR. The table lists 90,000 to 120,000 clones, about nine tenths of them singletons. The starting material was peripheral blood mononuclear cells (PBMCs), obtained before the second cycle of nivolumab. These receptors were taken from a human donor with classical Hodgkin lymphoma. CDR3s leave out the opening cysteine and the closing phenylalanine or tryptophan. A row's size may be missing; if present it is once, few, many or a size class.

CDR3: SVGRGLARGEQY; V: TRBV29-1; size: .
CDR3: ASSSGGRASGEQF; V: TRBV11-2; size: .
CDR3: ASSPRTSGRGETQY; V: TRBV7-9; size: .
CDR3: ASSPPGTGYQQY; V: TRBV18; size: .
CDR3: ASSPSRRWYEQY; V: TRBV14; size: .
CDR3: ASSLQGGSPLH; V: TRBV13; size: .
CDR3: ASSSLLATSSYEQY; V: TRBV11-1; size: .
CDR3: ATKQGFWGNQPQH; V: TRBV19; size: .
CDR3: ASRDQTGRGDYGYT; V: TRBV10-2; size: .
CDR3: ASSLDRGDGYT; V: TRBV6-5; size: .
CDR3: SCPITGLETQY; V: TRBV29-1; size: .
CDR3: ASSLVRLNTEAF; V: TRBV7-2; size: .
CDR3: AISEGQGLAVQETQY; V: TRBV10-3; size: .
CDR3: ASSRGPGDYEQY; V: TRBV5-1; size: .
CDR3: ASRETTVGEKLF; V: TRBV2; size: .
CDR3: ASSLGGVSTEAF; V: TRBV5-1; size: .
CDR3: ASSFRDSYYEQY; V: TRBV5-5; size: .
CDR3: ASSQEGVLAGPKDQETQY; V: TRBV4-1; size: .
CDR3: ASSLAGITNTEAF; V: TRBV5-1; size: .
CDR3: ASSSMGLAGFNEQF; V: TRBV7-9; size: .
CDR3: AISDRDRGNYEQY; V: TRBV10-3; size: .
CDR3: ASTYANTGELF; V: TRBV19; size: .
CDR3: ASSDGDVDTQY; V: TRBV6-1; size: .
CDR3: ASSGPGQGHSRSYGYT; V: TRBV6-1; size: .
CDR3: ASSPTGRGNQPQH; V: TRBV6-5; size: .
CDR3: ASSQDRGDTQY; V: TRBV5-4; size: .
CDR3: AWSVLTANYGYT; V: TRBV30; size: .
CDR3: ASSSGTENTEAF; V: TRBV5-1; size: .
CDR3: ASSYAGRGRNEQF; V: TRBV7-2; size: .
CDR3: ATGTGSGREYT; V: TRBV7-9; size: .
CDR3: ASSGRTGEPYEQY; V: TRBV13; size: .
CDR3: ASSLTDYGYT; V: TRBV28; size: few